A single sample is the source of the 20 T cell receptor beta chains below, sequenced in a study of T cells in women clearing cervical HPV infection. Assay: immunoSEQ multiplex PCR; the TCRdb copy retains only in-frame clones and omits some. In total, the table holds 20,000 to 30,000 clones. Sequencing was done on a sample of blood buffy coat. The receptors shown here come from a woman between 18 and 70 years old with a cervical HPV16 infection that either progressed to CIN3+ or cleared (not recorded which).

Turning to this clone: The CDR3 end is not reached by the read, which stops 3 residues before it; the germline J gene fills it in. V and J are TRBV19 and TRBJ1-5; D unresolved. CDR1 and CDR2 (germline): LNHDA, SQIVND (reference sequence). Trimming cost V 4 bases and J 4 bases, with 11 bases left between them. The CDR3 totals 14 residues. Incomplete CDR3 DNA: TGTGCCAGTAGTAGAAGCGACCAGAATCAGCCC. Translated, it gives CASSRSDQNQP. In full, the CDR3 reads CASSRSDQNQPQHF.

CDR3 sequence reads: CASSLGALEVEQYF. The part of the CDR3 DNA that was read is TGTGCCAGCAGCTTGGGCGCACTAGAGGTCGAG. The chain recombines TRBV5-4 with TRBJ2-7; D is possibly TRBD2 (5 bases). The read comes to an end 3 residues before the CDR3 does, leaving the germline J gene to fill in the end. Germline V gives CDR1 SGHNT, CDR2 YYREEE (reference sequence). The CDR3 length is 14 residues. V was pared by 0 bases and J by 6 bases, with 13 bases between. The full variable domain, rest sourced from reference TRBV5-4 and TRBJ2-7, is ETGVTQSPTHLIKTRGQQVTLRCSSQSGHNTVSWYQQALGQGPQFIFQYYREEENGRGNFPPRFSGLQFPNYSSELNVNALELDDSALYLCASSLGALEVEQYFGPGTRLTVT.

Comments on this clone: The CDR3 end falls 3 residues outside the read, so it is completed with the germline J gene. The genes are TRBV7-3 and TRBJ2-2; no reliable D call. The length of the CDR3 is 13 residues. Trimming pared 5 bases from V and 8 bases from J, leaving 12 bases between. In germline, CDR1 is SGHTA, CDR2 FQGTGA. The part of the CDR3 DNA that was read is TGTGCCAGCAGCCCGTTTGGCAAAGGGGAG. Translation: CASSPFGKGE. The whole CDR3 is CASSPFGKGELFF.

Points on this clone: Read coverage stops 3 residues before the CDR3 terminus; the germline J gene supplies the remainder. This chain joins TRBV20-1 and TRBJ1-3, with D possibly matching TRBD1 (5 bases). Germline loops: CDR1 DFQATT, CDR2 SNEGSKA (reference sequence). This CDR3 is built from 13 residues. Trimming pared 4 bases from V and 4 bases from J, leaving 11 bases between. The chain's CDR3 is CSATGEDGNTIYF. The DNA read from the CDR3 is TGCAGTGCTACGGGGGAAGACGGAAACACC.

Comments on this clone: From the germline J gene comes the end of the CDR3, since the read stops 3 residues before it. The V call is TRBV7-2, the J call TRBJ1-1, with TRBD1 as a possible D gene (6 bases). The CDR3 is made up of 14 amino acids. Germline V gives CDR1 SGHTA, CDR2 FQGNSA. V lost 4 bases and J 0 bases, leaving 9 bases between the germline ends. CDR3 DNA, as far as it was read: TGTGCCAGCAGCTCGCAGGGGTTGAACACTGAA. It translates to CASSSQGLNTE. The complete CDR3 reads CASSSQGLNTEAFF.

A remark on this clone: A read error may produce the germline difference seen at one junction end. The read is 3 residues too short to cover the CDR3 end, so that end is filled in from the germline J gene. This chain connects TRBV4-2 to TRBJ2-2, with D perhaps TRBD2 (5 bases). This CDR3 comprises 17 residues. CDR1 and CDR2 (germline): LGHNA, YNFKEQ. CDR3 loop: CASSQGSAGVGTGELFF. The covered CDR3 bases are TGCGCCAGCAGCCAAGGGAGCGCCGGAGTTGGGACCGGGGAG.

Details on this clone: The CDR3 end falls 3 residues outside the read, so it is completed with the germline J gene. The chain employs TRBV18 and TRBJ2-3; tentative D call: TRBD2 (6 bases). The CDR3 runs 15 residues. Germline V gene sequence: CDR1 KGHSH, CDR2 LQKENI. The DNA read from the CDR3 is TGTGCCAGCTCTCTTCAGGAGGGGTACCAAGAGACG. Translated: CASSLQEGYQET. The complete CDR3 sequence is CASSLQEGYQETQYF.

About this clone: The read finishes 3 residues shy of the CDR3 end, and the germline J gene is used to complete it. V is TRBV7-9 and J is TRBJ1-1, with a tentative D call TRBD1 (5 bases). CDR3 length: 14 residues. V was clipped by 2 bases and J by 1 base, with 8 bases between them. Germline loops: CDR1 SEHNR, CDR2 FQNEAQ (reference sequence). The CDR3 DNA, read in part, is TGTGCCAGCAGCTTAATGGGGGGGAACACTGAA. Translation gives CASSLMGGNTE. The whole CDR3 region reads CASSLMGGNTEAFF.

Notes on this clone: The DNA ends 3 residues before the CDR3 does, and the rest of the CDR3 is filled in from the germline J gene. Other DNA sequences in the same sample also yield this CDR3. The chain is built from TRBV20-1 and TRBJ1-3, with D uncertain. The length of the CDR3 is 11 residues. Germline CDR1 DFQATT, CDR2 SNEGSKA (reference sequence). V lost 1 base to trimming and J lost 8 bases, with 6 bases between them. The sequenced CDR3 bases are TGCAGTGCTAGAGTCGTCGACACC. Translated: CSARVVDT. The CDR3 in its entirety is CSARVVDTIYF.

Comment on this clone: The read ends 3 residues early relative to the CDR3; the germline J gene fills the gap. The rearrangement uses TRBV28 and TRBJ1-4; D not certain. This CDR3 spans 14 amino acids. Germline CDR1 reads MDHEN; CDR2 reads SYDVKM. V lost 6 bases and J lost 8, with 16 bases in between. CDR3 DNA (partial): TGTGCCAGCAGCTCAATTATTCTAAAGGAAAAA. Its protein product is CASSSIILKEK. The full CDR3 protein is CASSSIILKEKLFF.

As to this clone: The DNA ends 3 residues before the CDR3 does, and the rest of the CDR3 is filled in from the germline J gene. The chain carries TRBV11-2 and TRBJ2-7; 7 bases are a match to TRBD1. The CDR3 contains 13 residues. V gave up 1 base and J gave up 4 bases; unmatched junction bases: 1. CDR1 is SGHAT and CDR2 is FQNNGV in the germline V gene. The CDR3 spells CASSLVRGYEQYF. CDR3 bases read: TGTGCCAGCAGCTTAGTCAGGGGGTACGAG.

About this clone: Sequencing ends 3 residues short of the CDR3 end; the germline J gene provides the rest. The V gene is TRBV19, the J gene TRBJ2-2; D is perhaps TRBD1 (6 bases). The CDR3 is 17 residues long. CDR1 LNHDA and CDR2 SQIVND come from the germline V gene (reference sequence). Trimming took off 1 base at V and 8 bases at J, with 20 bases between the two ends. CDR3 amino acids: CASSIGLLGRGTGELFF. The CDR3 DNA, read in part, is TGTGCCAGTAGTATAGGTCTTTTGGGCAGGGGTACTGGGGAG. Combining the CDR3 with reference TRBV19 and TRBJ2-2 gives the whole variable domain DGGITQSPKYLFRKEGQNVTLSCEQNLNHDAMYWYRQDPGQGLRLIYYSQIVNDFQKGDIAEGYSVSREKKESFPLTVTSAQKNPTAFYLCASSIGLLGRGTGELFFGEGSRLTVL.

A note on this clone: With the read ending 3 residues before the CDR3 end, the germline J gene is used to fill in that end. V gene TRBV7-8 combines with J gene TRBJ1-2, with no clear D. The CDR3 runs to 12 residues. Deletions cut 4 bases from V and 5 bases from J, with 8 bases between. Germline lookup yields CDR1 SGHVS and CDR2 FQNEAQ. The CDR3 DNA, read in part, is TGTGCCAGCAGCTCTAGCCGGTATGGC. It codes for CASSSSRYG. The full CDR3 protein is CASSSSRYGYTF.

Concerning this clone itself: Read sequence stops 3 residues before the CDR3 end, and the germline J gene provides the missing end. The rearrangement joins TRBV18 to TRBJ2-7, with 9 bases identical to TRBD1. Trimming cost V 6 bases and J 3 bases; bases outside gene matches: 9. Per the germline V gene, CDR1 is KGHSH and CDR2 is LQKENI. The CDR3 consists of 15 residues. Incomplete CDR3 DNA: TGTGCCAGCTCGTGGTCCGGGACAGGGTTCTACGAG. Protein sequence: CASSWSGTGFYE. The complete CDR3 sequence is CASSWSGTGFYEQYF.

As concerns this clone: The missing CDR3 end, 3 residues past where the read stops, is filled in from the germline J gene. The J gene is TRBJ1-5, the V gene TRBV2; 8 bases are shared with TRBD1. This CDR3 contains 15 residues. V lost 2 bases to trimming and J lost 8 bases; unmatched junction nucleotides: 8. Germline assignment: CDR1 SNHLY and CDR2 FYNNEI. The sequenced CDR3 bases are TGTGCCAGCAGTGAAACTGGGACAGGAGGTGAGCCC. This gives the protein CASSETGTGGEP. The whole CDR3 reads CASSETGTGGEPQHF.

Points on this clone: The read ends 3 residues before the CDR3 terminus; that terminus is restored from the germline J gene. V is TRBV18 and J is TRBJ1-5; D call uncertain. V gave up 6 bases and J gave up 0 bases, with 9 bases separating them. Germline V CDR1 and CDR2: KGHSH, LQKENI. The CDR3 has 14 residues. The CDR3 sequence: CASSSDISNQPQHF. CDR3 bases read: TGTGCCAGCTCGTCCGACATTAGCAATCAGCCC.

As concerns this clone: A junction end diverges from the germline sequence, so it may reflect a read error. The read ends 3 residues before the CDR3 terminus; that terminus is restored from the germline J gene. The chain has TRBV4-1 and TRBJ1-4; D might be TRBD1 (5 bases). The germline V gene encodes CDR1 MGHRA and CDR2 YSYEKL. This CDR3 comprises 15 residues. CDR3 amino acids: CTSSGVLGQNEKLFF. The CDR3 bases that were read are TGCACCAGCAGCGGAGTTTTGGGGCAGAATGAAAAA.

As to this clone: The read ends 3 residues before the CDR3 terminus; that terminus is restored from the germline J gene. This rearrangement joins TRBV18 to TRBJ1-2; D not certain. Germline loops: CDR1 KGHSH, CDR2 LQKENI. There are 15 residues in the CDR3. The sequenced CDR3 bases are TGTGCCAGCTCCCCTGGACTAGCGGGAGGAGATACC. This gives the protein CASSPGLAGGDT. The CDR3 in its entirety is CASSPGLAGGDTYTF.

A note on this clone: The read ends 3 residues early relative to the CDR3; the germline J gene fills the gap. The chain uses TRBV10-3 and TRBJ2-7, with 12 bases identical to TRBD1. Germline-derived CDR1 and CDR2 are ENHRY and SYGVKD. The junction had 9 bases not matched to a gene; V was cut back by 6 bases and J by 6 bases. This CDR3 is 15 amino acids long. The CDR3 protein is CAIRGQGAPRIEQYF. The CDR3 bases that were read are TGTGCCATCAGGGGACAGGGGGCCCCTAGGATCGAG.

Note on this clone: The read halts 3 residues ahead of the CDR3 end, with the missing end drawn from the germline J gene. The gene calls are TRBV20-1 and TRBJ2-7, with 10 positions matching TRBD1. Germline CDR1 reads DFQATT; CDR2 reads SNEGSKA (reference sequence). Losses at the gene ends were 1 base for V and 1 base for J; bases not matched to a gene: 7. The CDR3 is made up of 16 amino acids. The CDR3 bases that were read are TGCAGTGCTAGAGCGACAGGGGGCGGATTGTCCTACGAG. It is translated as CSARATGGGLSYE. The entire CDR3 protein reads CSARATGGGLSYEQYF.